What follows are 25 T cell receptor beta chains derived from one specimen sequenced in a study of identical twins. One entry per CDR3 protein, called by TCRdb with MiXCR from the 5' RACE reads. The table lists around 530,000 distinct CDR3 sequences, roughly 15% of them singletons. These sequences were also reported in another study, on yellow fever vaccine responses in identical twins.

The sequenced material came from CD4+ T cells sorted from blood. The receptor set was obtained from a woman aged 18-29 years in good health.

Here the CDR3 reads CASIPGTSETQYF. For the CDR3, the DNA is TGTGCCAGTATCCCCGGGACATCTGAGACCCAGTACTTC. This chain joins TRBV7-9 and TRBJ2-5, with a possible D match to TRBD1 (6 bases). The CDR3 totals 13 residues. V was clipped by 9 bases and J by 5 bases, with 16 bases between them. CDR1 is SEHNR and CDR2 is FQNEAQ in the germline V gene (reference sequence).

The chain carries TRBV3-1 and TRBJ1-1, with a tentative D call TRBD1 (6 bases). V lost 6 bases to trimming and J lost 2 bases, with 13 bases between them. In germline, CDR1 is LGHDT, CDR2 YNNKEL (reference sequence). This CDR3 spans 14 amino acids. Written as DNA, the CDR3 is TGTGCCAGCAGACCGGGACATAGTAACACTGAAGCTTTCTTT. It codes for CASRPGHSNTEAFF.

This clonotype appeared a few times. V usage is TRBV5-1 and J usage is TRBJ2-3; D is possibly TRBD2 (5 bases). The CDR3 extends over 16 amino acids. V was cut by 0 bases and J by 6 bases, with 17 bases left in between. Germline assignment: CDR1 SGHRS and CDR2 YFSETQ. The CDR3 reads CASSLGRTNTGDTQYF. For the CDR3, the DNA is TGCGCCAGCAGCTTGGGACGAACGAACACGGGGGATACGCAGTATTTT. Variable domain in full (rest from reference TRBV5-1 and TRBJ2-3): KAGVTQTPRYLIKTRGQQVTLSCSPISGHRSVSWYQQTPGQGLQFLFEYFSETQRNKGNFPGRFSGRQFSNSRSEMNVSTLELGDSALYLCASSLGRTNTGDTQYFGPGTRLTVL.

The chain links TRBV24-1 to TRBJ2-7; 15 bases fit TRBD2. The CDR3 totals 17 residues. V lost 4 bases to trimming and J lost 0 bases; unmatched junction nucleotides: 3. Per the germline V gene, CDR1 is KGHDR and CDR2 is SFDVKD. Here the CDR3 DNA reads TGTGCCACCAGTGAGGGGACTAGCGGGGGGTACTCCTACGAGCAGTACGTC. Its translation is CATSEGTSGGYSYEQYV.

This clonotype appeared a few times. The chain carries TRBV10-3 and TRBJ2-2; D is possibly TRBD2 (5 bases). CDR1 ENHRY and CDR2 SYGVKD come from the germline V gene. The germline V and J ends were trimmed by 0 bases and 4 bases, with 9 bases remaining between them. There are 15 residues in the CDR3. In DNA, the CDR3 is TGTGCCATCAGTGAGTCTGAGGGCCGCACCGGGGAGCTGTTTTTT. Its translation is CAISESEGRTGELFF.

The CDR3: CSVERTEANEQFF. The CDR3 DNA reads as TGCAGCGTTGAAAGGACGGAGGCCAATGAGCAGTTCTTC. The chain links TRBV29-1 to TRBJ2-1; a weak D match, TRBD2 (5 bases). Trimming removed 2 bases at V and 6 bases at J, with 11 bases between. This CDR3 spans 13 amino acids. CDR1 SQVTM and CDR2 ANQGSEA come from the germline V gene.

The chain employs TRBV15 and TRBJ2-3, with D unresolved. Germline V lookup: CDR1 LNHNV, CDR2 YYDKDF (reference sequence). V lost 3 bases and J 0 bases, leaving 13 bases between the germline ends. CDR3 length: 16 amino acids. CDR3 sequence reads: CATSSQTDPSTDTQYF. For the CDR3, the DNA is TGTGCCACCAGCAGTCAGACTGATCCTAGCACAGATACGCAGTATTTT.

This clonotype came up a few times. The V call is TRBV2, the J call TRBJ2-7; D is ambiguous. The CDR3 loop spans 13 amino acids. V lost 9 bases, J lost 0 bases, and 12 bases lay in between. Germline V CDR1 and CDR2: SNHLY, FYNNEI. CDR3 DNA: TGTGCCAGTTTTGCACTGAGCTCCTACGAGCAGTACGTC. Translated, it gives CASFALSSYEQYV.

The gene calls are TRBV6-5 and TRBJ2-2, with D hard to call. V dropped 0 bases and J dropped 4 bases, with 9 bases sitting between them. From germline, CDR1 is MNHEY and CDR2 SVGAGI. The CDR3 is made up of 15 amino acids. CDR3 sequence: CASSYSGWSTGELFF. The DNA for the CDR3 is TGTGCCAGCAGTTACTCGGGGTGGAGCACCGGGGAGCTGTTTTTT.

CDR3 nucleotides: TGTGCCAGCAGCCCCGGAGGGGGTTACGGCAATCAGCCCCAGCATTTT. Its translation: CASSPGGGYGNQPQHF. V is TRBV5-6 and J is TRBJ1-5; possible D gene TRBD1, 6 bases. V was clipped by 4 bases and J by 2 bases, with 16 bases between them. The CDR3 extends over 16 amino acids. Per the germline V gene, CDR1 is SGHDT and CDR2 is YYEEEE.

The DNA of the CDR3 is TGTGCCAGCAGCTTATTTCCCGCTAACTATGGCTACACCTTC. Its translation is CASSLFPANYGYTF. The rearrangement joins TRBV11-2 to TRBJ1-2; no reliable D call. Trimming took off 2 bases at V and 0 bases at J, with 7 bases between the two ends. CDR1 is SGHAT and CDR2 is FQNNGV in the germline V gene. The CDR3 contains 14 residues.

This clonotype was seen many times. This sequence joins TRBV11-1 and TRBJ2-7, with D tentatively TRBD1 or TRBD2 (5 bases each). Germline V gene data show CDR1 as SGHAT and CDR2 as FQDESV (reference sequence). Trimming removed 2 bases from V and 6 bases from J, with 26 bases in between. There are 18 residues in the CDR3. The CDR3 region has the DNA TGTGCCAGCAGCTTAATATCTTCCGGGACCGGTCGAATCGGCGAGCAGTACTTC. It encodes CASSLISSGTGRIGEQYF.

This clonotype was counted between two and nine times. The chain has TRBV7-6 and TRBJ2-3; 10 bases align to TRBD1. J lost 4 bases, V lost 1 base, and 5 bases had no gene match. The length of the CDR3 is 16 residues. The germline gives CDR1 SGHVS, CDR2 FNYEAQ. This chain's CDR3 is CASSLEGQGSADTQYF. The CDR3 DNA follows: TGTGCCAGCAGCTTAGAGGGACAGGGGAGCGCAGATACGCAGTATTTT.

This chain uses TRBV3-1 with TRBJ2-2, with 10 bases aligning to TRBD2. The J segment lost 5 bases and the V segment lost 3 bases, leaving 9 bases of the junction unmatched. The CDR3 has 17 amino acids. Germline assignment: CDR1 LGHDT and CDR2 YNNKEL (reference sequence). The CDR3 DNA reads TGTGCCAGCAGCCACCTAAGCGGGGGGGCAAGAACCGGGGAGCTGTTTTTT. Amino acid sequence: CASSHLSGGARTGELFF.

This clonotype was recorded a few times. This chain links TRBV20-1 with TRBJ2-5; the D gene is possibly TRBD2 (5 bases). Trimming left V 5 bases short and J 4 bases short, with 17 bases between. Germline V CDR1 and CDR2: DFQATT, SNEGSKA (reference sequence). The CDR3 is 14 residues long. The CDR3 region is CSAENWAGLETQYF. CDR3 coding DNA: TGCAGTGCTGAAAATTGGGCAGGACTAGAGACCCAGTACTTC.

The chain joins TRBV29-1 to TRBJ2-3; D unresolved. The CDR3 extends over 16 amino acids. Trimming shortened V by 0 bases and J by 0 bases, and 13 bases separated the two germline ends. The germline V gene encodes CDR1 SQVTM and CDR2 ANQGSEA. CDR3 coding DNA: TGCAGCGTTGAAGAATTACAGAGATCTAGCACAGATACGCAGTATTTT. Translated, it gives CSVEELQRSSTDTQYF.

This clonotype occurred a few times. V gene TRBV5-1 combines with J gene TRBJ2-7, with D perhaps TRBD1 or TRBD2 (5 bases each). The CDR3 sequence is 14 residues long. Trimming took 0 bases from V and 2 from J, leaving 9 bases between them. Germline V gene data show CDR1 as SGHRS and CDR2 as YFSETQ. Written as DNA, the CDR3 is TGCGCCAGCAGCTTGGATCTGGGGGCCTACGAGCAGTACTTC. Amino acid sequence: CASSLDLGAYEQYF.

This chain uses TRBV24-1 with TRBJ2-3; D gene unclear. Germline CDR1 and CDR2: KGHDR and SFDVKD. V was clipped by 10 bases and J by 0 bases, with 13 bases between them. This CDR3 spans 14 amino acids. CDR3 sequence (DNA): TGTGCCACGGCCGACACCTCTAGCACAGATACGCAGTATTTT. Translating gives CATADTSSTDTQYF.

Only a few counts were recorded for this clonotype. The chain carries TRBV5-1 and TRBJ2-5, with D perhaps matching TRBD2 (6 bases). This CDR3 spans 16 amino acids. Germline CDR1 SGHRS, CDR2 YFSETQ. V was trimmed by 4 bases and J by 4 bases, leaving 20 bases between them. CDR3 sequence: CASSPTGGPTRETQYF. CDR3 nucleotide sequence: TGCGCCAGCAGCCCGACCGGGGGACCCACGAGAGAGACCCAGTACTTC.

This clonotype showed up just a few times. The rearrangement links TRBV7-9 to TRBJ2-5; D might be TRBD2 (6 bases). V was clipped by 1 base and J by 5 bases, with 20 bases between them. Germline loops: CDR1 SEHNR, CDR2 FQNEAQ (reference sequence). This CDR3 is 17 amino acids long. This chain's CDR3 is CASSLGTNSGLPETQYF. The CDR3 DNA sequence: TGTGCCAGCAGCTTAGGAACGAATAGCGGACTCCCGGAGACCCAGTACTTC.

The chain has TRBV7-9 and TRBJ2-3, with TRBD1 matching over 7 bases. The CDR3 has 13 residues. J lost 2 bases, V lost 9 bases, and 5 bases had no gene match. The germline CDR1 and CDR2 sequences are SEHNR and FQNEAQ (reference sequence). The CDR3 sequence: CASQGQSTDTQYF. CDR3 coding DNA: TGTGCCAGTCAGGGACAGTCCACAGATACGCAGTATTTT.

The rearrangement joins TRBV2 to TRBJ2-3, with 10 bases matching TRBD1. Germline CDR1 SNHLY, CDR2 FYNNEI. This CDR3 has 15 residues. The V and J ends lost 7 bases and 1 base, in that order; junction bases with no gene match: 5. This CDR3 is CASKRDRGGTDTQYF. The CDR3 region has the DNA TGTGCCAGCAAACGGGACAGGGGAGGCACAGATACGCAGTATTTT.

This clonotype was seen more than once but under ten times. This chain joins TRBV6-5 and TRBJ1-6; 7 bases align to TRBD1. The CDR3 contains 17 residues. With 0 bases clipped from V and 6 bases from J, the junction kept 8 bases outside the gene matches. The germline CDR1 and CDR2 sequences are MNHEY and SVGAGI. CDR3 amino acids: CASSYSKRAGGNSPLHF. The CDR3 DNA sequence: TGTGCCAGCAGTTACTCGAAAAGGGCAGGGGGTAATTCACCCCTCCACTTT.

This clonotype was seen a few times. The V gene is TRBV5-1, the J gene TRBJ1-2; D is undetermined. Germline V lookup: CDR1 SGHRS, CDR2 YFSETQ. This CDR3 has 16 amino acids. Trimming cost V 3 bases and J 3 bases, with 18 bases left between them. The CDR3 is CASSSNSGSGHYGYTF. The CDR3 DNA reads TGCGCCAGCAGCTCCAATTCGGGGTCGGGCCACTATGGCTACACCTTC.

In its sample, this clonotype was seen a few times. V is TRBV3-1 and J is TRBJ2-1; D is perhaps TRBD1 or TRBD2 (5 bases each). The germline gives CDR1 LGHDT, CDR2 YNNKEL (reference sequence). With 0 bases removed from V and 3 bases from J, the gap between germline ends came to 12 bases. The CDR3 is 16 amino acids. The CDR3 protein is CASSQDEGSDYNEQFF. CDR3 in DNA: TGTGCCAGCAGCCAAGACGAGGGGTCCGACTACAATGAGCAGTTCTTC.